These 27 T cell receptor beta chains came from one sample sequenced in a study of T cells after yellow fever vaccination. TCRdb called the 5' RACE reads again in MiXCR, with one record for every CDR3 protein. The table has roughly 170,000 distinct CDR3 sequences, 5.5% to 7.5% seen once. Here the sequenced sample was CD4+ T cells sorted from PBMCs, taken on the day of the first yellow fever vaccination. The receptor source for this set is a man aged 18 to 35 who received the YFV17D yellow fever vaccine.

This clonotype was detected ten times or more. The V call is TRBV29-1, the J call TRBJ2-1; 11 nucleotides agree with TRBD1. Germline lookup yields CDR1 SQVTM and CDR2 ANQGSEA. J lost 3 bases, V lost 4 bases, and 5 bases had no gene match. This CDR3 is 15 amino acids long. The CDR3 protein is CSVVSGTGGYNEQFF. The CDR3 DNA is TGCAGCGTTGTATCCGGGACAGGGGGCTACAATGAGCAGTTCTTC.

The sample holds many counts of this clonotype. The chain links TRBV6-1 to TRBJ2-7; a possible D gene is TRBD1 (5 bases). This CDR3 has 13 amino acids. The germline CDR1 and CDR2 sequences are MNHNS and SASEGT. V lost 7 bases and J lost 4, with 14 bases in between. CDR3 in amino acids: CASTWGAGYEQYF. The CDR3 DNA reads as TGTGCCAGCACCTGGGGCGCCGGGTACGAGCAGTACTTC.

This clonotype occurred once. The V gene is TRBV20-1, the J gene TRBJ1-6, with D perhaps TRBD1 (6 bases). V was trimmed by 2 bases and J by 10 bases, leaving 15 bases between them. CDR1 is DFQATT, CDR2 SNEGSKA, per germline (reference sequence). This CDR3 is built from 14 residues. The chain's CDR3 is CSARSDSEKSPLHF. CDR3 in DNA: TGCAGTGCTAGATCGGACAGCGAGAAATCACCCCTCCACTTT.

This clonotype has a handful of counts. The genes are TRBV6-2 or TRBV6-3 and TRBJ1-4, with D unclear. V was shortened by 6 bases and J by 13 bases, with 24 bases between the two germline ends. Germline V gene lookup returns CDR1 MNHEY and CDR2 SVGEGT. The CDR3 has 15 amino acids. CDR3 sequence reads: CASRPAGVPQTGLFF. The DNA for the CDR3 is TGTGCCAGCAGACCTGCCGGGGTACCCCAAACTGGACTGTTTTTT.

This clonotype has ten or more counts. This rearrangement joins TRBV7-2 to TRBJ2-1; no clear D. The CDR3 is made up of 14 amino acids. The germline CDR1 and CDR2 sequences are SGHTA and FQGNSA. The V end was cut by 1 base, the J end by 7 bases, with 11 bases between. This CDR3 is CASSLGRDWNEQFF. In DNA form, the CDR3 reads TGTGCCAGCAGCTTAGGACGCGACTGGAATGAGCAGTTCTTC. Using reference TRBV7-2 and TRBJ2-1 for the parts outside the CDR3, the full variable domain is GAGVSQSPSNKVTEKGKDVELRCDPISGHTALYWYRQSLGQGLEFLIYFQGNSAPDKSGLPSDRFSAERTGGSVSTLTIQRTQQEDSAVYLCASSLGRDWNEQFFGPGTRLTVL.

Many counts were recorded for this clonotype. The chain is built from TRBV20-1 and TRBJ1-4; D is undetermined. This CDR3 region has 13 residues. The V end was cut by 4 bases, the J end by 5 bases, with 11 bases between. Germline assignment: CDR1 DFQATT and CDR2 SNEGSKA (reference sequence). CDR3 sequence: CSANYLQNEKLFF. CDR3 coding DNA: TGCAGTGCTAATTACCTCCAAAATGAAAAACTGTTTTTT.

The V and J genes are TRBV7-2 and TRBJ2-2; no reliable D call. The CDR3 length is 12 residues. CDR1 SGHTA and CDR2 FQGNSA come from the germline V gene. Trimming took 6 bases from V and 7 from J, leaving 9 bases between them. The CDR3 DNA is TGTGCCAGCAGTCCGATGGGCGGGGAGCTGTTTTTT. It encodes CASSPMGGELFF.

This clonotype has ten or more counts. This chain uses TRBV4-3 with TRBJ1-3; no clear D gene. The V end lost 0 bases, the J end lost 0 bases, and 9 bases lay between the germline ends. Germline loops: CDR1 LGHNA, CDR2 YSLEER. The CDR3 is 16 amino acids. CDR3 residues: CASSQDRADSGNTIYF. The CDR3 DNA reads TGCGCCAGCAGCCAAGATAGAGCCGACTCTGGAAACACCATATATTTT.

This clonotype was detected many times. The J gene is TRBJ2-1, the V gene TRBV20-1, with 7 bases aligning to TRBD1. The germline CDR1 and CDR2 sequences are DFQATT and SNEGSKA (reference sequence). The CDR3 has 11 amino acids. V lost 4 bases to trimming and J lost 6 bases; unmatched junction nucleotides: 0. The CDR3 reads CSATGGNEQFF. In DNA, the CDR3 is TGCAGTGCTACAGGGGGCAATGAGCAGTTCTTC.

This clonotype was recorded at least ten times. The chain recombines TRBV7-2 with TRBJ2-5; 8 bases map to TRBD1. Germline lookup yields CDR1 SGHTA and CDR2 FQGNSA. V lost 4 bases, J lost 4 bases, and 14 bases stayed unmatched. The CDR3 is 17 amino acids. The CDR3 region has the DNA TGTGCCAGCAGCTCGGGACAGGCGACCCACGTAGGAGAGACCCAGTACTTC. Encoded protein: CASSSGQATHVGETQYF.

The table lists this clonotype with a few counts. This chain joins TRBV6-5 and TRBJ1-6; D unclear. The germline gives CDR1 MNHEY, CDR2 SVGAGI. Deletions cut 1 base from V and 10 bases from J, with 11 bases between. The CDR3 is 14 amino acids. The CDR3 region has the DNA TGTGCCAGCAGTTACTTTTCACTCGACTCACCCCTCCACTTT. This translates into CASSYFSLDSPLHF.

This clonotype was picked up many times. J is TRBJ2-7 and V is TRBV5-1, with 8 bases identical to TRBD1. The V segment lost 4 bases and the J segment 1 base; nucleotides outside the gene matches: 7. The CDR3 is made up of 15 amino acids. Germline V gives CDR1 SGHRS, CDR2 YFSETQ. CDR3 bases: TGCGCCAGCAGCAACGGACAGGGCGGTTCCTACGAGCAGTACTTC. This translates into CASSNGQGGSYEQYF.

Ten or more counts support this clonotype. V usage is TRBV7-2 and J usage is TRBJ1-4; TRBD1 agrees at 10 bases. Germline loops: CDR1 SGHTA, CDR2 FQGNSA. The trim removed 5 bases at V and 10 bases at J, leaving 4 bases unmatched. The CDR3 consists of 13 residues. The CDR3 here is CASSPGQGGKLFF. In DNA form, the CDR3 reads TGTGCCAGCAGCCCAGGACAGGGGGGAAAACTGTTTTTT.

This clonotype was counted ten times or more. The chain is built from TRBV7-8 and TRBJ2-7; D unresolved. V was trimmed by 1 base and J by 3 bases, leaving 13 bases between them. Per the germline V gene, CDR1 is SGHVS and CDR2 is FQNEAQ. This CDR3 contains 15 residues. The CDR3: CASSLGPTPDYEQYV. CDR3 coding DNA: TGTGCCAGCAGCTTAGGTCCGACACCTGACTACGAGCAGTACGTC.

This CDR3 is CASSTQNRGESYEQYF. In DNA form, the CDR3 reads TGTGCCAGCAGTACTCAAAACAGGGGAGAATCCTACGAGCAGTACTTC. The chain links TRBV12-3 or TRBV12-4 to TRBJ2-7; TRBD1 matches 7 bases. V gave up 5 bases and J gave up 1 base; unmatched junction bases: 11. The length of the CDR3 is 16 residues.

There are a few counts of this clonotype. The V gene is TRBV5-1, the J gene TRBJ2-1; D might be TRBD1 (5 bases). V was pared by 2 bases and J by 7 bases, with 16 bases between. CDR3 length: 15 amino acids. Germline-derived CDR1 and CDR2 are SGHRS and YFSETQ. The DNA of the CDR3 is TGCGCCAGCAGCTTTCGGCAGGGATCGTCGAATGAGCAGTTCTTC. This sequence encodes CASSFRQGSSNEQFF.

In its sample, this clonotype was seen a few times. The chain combines TRBV27 with TRBJ2-1; the D gene is possibly TRBD2 (5 bases). V lost 1 base and J lost 4, with 11 bases in between. CDR1 is MNHEY, CDR2 SMNVEV, per germline (reference sequence). The CDR3 is 15 residues long. The CDR3 region has the DNA TGTGCCAGCAGTTTATTTGCTAGCCTTTACAATGAGCAGTTCTTC. It specifies CASSLFASLYNEQFF.

This clonotype was found many times. The chain joins TRBV7-8 to TRBJ2-5; TRBD1 matches 7 bases. After removal of 2 bases from V and 5 bases from J, the junction contained 8 bases not matched to a gene. Germline CDR1 is SGHVS and CDR2 is FQNEAQ. The CDR3 length is 15 residues. DNA for the CDR3: TGTGCCAGCAGCTTACGGGGAACAGGGGCCGAGACCCAGTACTTC. Translating gives CASSLRGTGAETQYF. Full variable domain (rest looked up from reference TRBV7-8 and TRBJ2-5): GAGVSQSPRYKVAKRGQDVALRCDPISGHVSLFWYQQALGQGPEFLTYFQNEAQLDKSGLPSDRFFAERPEGSVSTLKIQRTQQEDSAVYLCASSLRGTGAETQYFGPGTRLLVL.

In its sample, this clonotype was seen many times. The rearrangement links TRBV7-9 to TRBJ2-3, with D unclear. The germline gives CDR1 SEHNR, CDR2 FQNEAQ (reference sequence). V was trimmed by 5 bases and J by 4 bases, leaving 13 bases between them. The CDR3 runs to 14 residues. CDR3 sequence (DNA): TGTGCCAGCAGCGGAAGATACATGGCAGATACGCAGTATTTT. This gives the protein CASSGRYMADTQYF. The full variable domain, in which reference TRBV7-9 and TRBJ2-3 provide the parts outside the CDR3, is DTGVSQNPRHKITKRGQNVTFRCDPISEHNRLYWYRQTLGQGPEFLTYFQNEAQLEKSRLLSDRFSAERPKGSFSTLEIQRTEQGDSAMYLCASSGRYMADTQYFGPGTRLTVL.

This rearrangement joins TRBV7-2 to TRBJ1-1; possible D gene TRBD1, 5 bases. The CDR3 totals 15 residues. Germline-derived CDR1 and CDR2 are SGHTA and FQGNSA. With 2 bases removed from V and 4 bases from J, the gap between germline ends came to 14 bases. The CDR3 spells CASSLRGSGSTEAFF. The CDR3 DNA is TGTGCCAGCAGCTTACGAGGGTCAGGGTCCACTGAAGCTTTCTTT.

This clonotype was picked up a small number of times. V and J are TRBV20-1 and TRBJ1-6; D remains unclear. Trimming removed 5 bases at V and 9 bases at J, with 14 bases between. The germline CDR1 and CDR2 sequences are DFQATT and SNEGSKA (reference sequence). This CDR3 region has 13 residues. CDR3 sequence: CSAVGMTGSPLHF. CDR3 DNA sequence: TGCAGTGCTGTGGGAATGACGGGTTCACCCCTCCACTTT.

Many counts were recorded for this clonotype. CDR3 sequence (DNA): TGTGCCATCAGTGAGCCAGGAAATGAGCAGTTCTTC. Translated: CAISEPGNEQFF. The rearrangement joins TRBV10-3 to TRBJ2-1; D remains ambiguous. V was cut by 2 bases and J by 7 bases, with 6 bases left in between. The CDR3 sequence is 12 residues long. Germline values: CDR1 ENHRY, CDR2 SYGVKD.

This clonotype was detected ten times or more. The chain recombines TRBV12-3 or TRBV12-4 with TRBJ2-7; unclear D gene. The CDR3 sequence is 14 residues long. The ends were cut back, 5 bases at V and 3 bases at J, with 14 bases in the middle. For the CDR3, the DNA is TGTGCCAGCAGTAGGAGTGGGGAAATCTACGAGCAGTACTTC. Protein product: CASSRSGEIYEQYF.

This clonotype was recorded many times. This rearrangement joins TRBV20-1 to TRBJ2-3; D not certain. Germline V gene data show CDR1 as DFQATT and CDR2 as SNEGSKA (reference sequence). The germline V and J ends were trimmed by 4 bases and 2 bases, with 16 bases remaining between them. The CDR3 is 15 residues long. The CDR3 DNA follows: TGCAGTGCTATTCCCCCCCAGAAGAACACAGATACGCAGTATTTT. It yields the protein CSAIPPQKNTDTQYF.

This clonotype was detected many times. V usage is TRBV29-1 and J usage is TRBJ2-3; D unclear. The V and J ends lost 6 bases and 0 bases respectively, with 16 bases between them. Germline loops: CDR1 SQVTM, CDR2 ANQGSEA. The CDR3 loop spans 15 amino acids. In DNA form, the CDR3 reads TGCAGCGTCGAGGCCGGAACGAGAAGCACAGATACGCAGTATTTT. Its protein product is CSVEAGTRSTDTQYF.

This clonotype has ten or more counts. The chain is built from TRBV7-8 and TRBJ1-5; D uncertain. This CDR3 region has 14 residues. The germline V gene has CDR1 SGHVS and CDR2 FQNEAQ. V was cut by 1 base and J by 4 bases, with 8 bases left in between. CDR3 sequence: CASSLGSRNQPQHF. The DNA for the CDR3 is TGTGCCAGCAGCTTAGGCAGCCGTAATCAGCCCCAGCATTTT.

The table lists this clonotype with many counts. In nucleotides, the CDR3 is TGCAGTGCTGCTCGGGACACCACAGATACGCAGTATTTT. It specifies CSAARDTTDTQYF. The V gene is TRBV20-1, the J gene TRBJ2-3; the D gene is possibly TRBD1 (6 bases). This CDR3 is built from 13 residues. CDR1 and CDR2 from the germline V gene are DFQATT and SNEGSKA (reference sequence). V lost 5 bases, J lost 2 bases, and 11 bases lay in between.